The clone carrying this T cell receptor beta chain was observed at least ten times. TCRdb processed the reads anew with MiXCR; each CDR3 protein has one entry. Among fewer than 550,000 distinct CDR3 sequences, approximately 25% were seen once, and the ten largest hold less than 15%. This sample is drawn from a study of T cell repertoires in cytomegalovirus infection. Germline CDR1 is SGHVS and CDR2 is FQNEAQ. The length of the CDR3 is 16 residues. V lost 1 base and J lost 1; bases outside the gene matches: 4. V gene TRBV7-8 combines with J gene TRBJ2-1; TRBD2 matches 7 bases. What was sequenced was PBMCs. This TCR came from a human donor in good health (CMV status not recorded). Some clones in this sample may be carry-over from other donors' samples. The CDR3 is CASSLERGSSYNEQFF. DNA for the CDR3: TGTGCCAGCAGCTTAGAGCGCGGGAGTTCCTACAATGAGCAGTTCTTC.